This TCR beta chain came from a study of T cells in Graves' hyperthyroidism and ophthalmopathy. Study findings and constraints: Ophthalmopathy was separated from stable hyperthyroidism by a 13 V-J model. Ophthalmopathy, as predicted by the model, came a median roughly 6.3 months after the prediction. Among thyroid clonotypes expanded above 0.001, most also appeared in blood.

Amplification of TCR beta CDR3 regions used RNA as the template. Using the HTBI primer set, a first-round RT-PCR was run on the TCR CDR3. Via MiXCR, TCRdb re-called the multiplex PCR reads, giving one row per CDR3 protein. The sample carries roughly 740,000 distinct CDR3 sequences, 16% recorded once. This clonotype came up many times. Antigen unknown. Germline V gene data show CDR1 as MNHEY and CDR2 as SVGEGT. The CDR3 is 16 amino acids. V was shortened by 0 bases and J by 3 bases, with 9 bases between the two germline ends. Used for diagnoses were clinical symptoms, serum thyroxine and TRAb, thyroid ultrasound and orbital computed tomography.

V usage is TRBV6-2 or TRBV6-3 and J usage is TRBJ2-6; D could derive from TRBD1 or TRBD2 (5 bases each). The source of this sequence is a man between 18 and 29 years old with Graves' hyperthyroidism. Sequenced material: blood. CDR3 in DNA: TGTGCCAGCAGTTACTCGAAGGGGAGTGGGGCCAACGTCCTGACTTTC. Translation: CASSYSKGSGANVLTF.